The clone carrying this T cell receptor beta chain was counted a few times. What it binds is unknown. The data were obtained in a study of tumour-infiltrating T cells in Burkitt lymphoma. Study details: The Burkitt lymphoma cohort spanned all epidemiological subtypes. Repertoire clonality predicted overall and progression-free survival. General study results and limits: Public clonotypes, several, appeared across numerous Burkitt lymphoma patients.

Germline V gives CDR1 MGHRA, CDR2 YSYEKL. This CDR3 has 15 residues. V was clipped by 0 bases and J by 3 bases, with 12 bases between them. Assay: immunoSEQ multiplex PCR; the TCRdb copy retains only in-frame clones and omits some. Of tens of thousands of clones in the sample, less than 35% were seen once. Sequenced: tumor tissue. The clonotype comes from a human donor with Burkitt lymphoma. The chain couples TRBV4-1 to TRBJ2-7; the D gene could be TRBD1 or TRBD2 (6 bases each). CDR3 nucleotides: TGCGCCAGCAGCCAAGATCTCGGGGGCTACTACGAGCAGTACTTC. Translating it yields CASSQDLGGYYEQYF.